Following are 14 T cell receptor beta chains from one sample sequenced in a study of blood T cell repertoires in COVID-19. Libraries were prepared by immunoSEQ multiplex PCR; TCRdb keeps only in-frame clonotypes and omits some of them. The profile covers about 70,000 clones, with 70% to 90% appearing a single time and around 12% taken by the ten largest. Sequenced: peripheral blood. These receptors all come from a human donor in a cohort sampled during active COVID-19.

The chain couples TRBV5-1 to TRBJ1-1; a weak D match, TRBD1 (6 bases). Trimming removed 6 bases at V and 1 base at J, with 16 bases between. Looked up from germline, CDR1 is SGHRS and CDR2 is YFSETQ. This CDR3 contains 15 residues. CDR3 protein: CASTARGVGNTEAFF. CDR3 bases: TGCGCCAGCACGGCCAGGGGAGTGGGGAACACTGAAGCTTTCTTT. Variable domain in full (rest from reference TRBV5-1 and TRBJ1-1): KAGVTQTPRYLIKTRGQQVTLSCSPISGHRSVSWYQQTPGQGLQFLFEYFSETQRNKGNFPGRFSGRQFSNSRSEMNVSTLELGDSALYLCASTARGVGNTEAFFGQGTRLTVV.

The chain links TRBV7-2 to TRBJ2-3; 12 nucleotides match TRBD2. J was trimmed by 8 bases and V by 4 bases; bases with no gene match: 10. The CDR3 totals 16 residues. Germline CDR1 and CDR2: SGHTA and FQGNSA. The CDR3 DNA follows: TGTGCCAGCAGCTCGACTAGCGGGGGCCGAGGGGGTACGCAGTATTTT. This codes for CASSSTSGGRGGTQYF.

A few counts support this clone. CDR3 nucleotide sequence: TGTGCCAGCAGGGGGACAGGGAAATTAGGATCACCCCTCCACTTT. Protein product: CASRGTGKLGSPLHF. This sequence joins TRBV6-5 and TRBJ1-6, with 9 bases lining up with TRBD1. The J segment lost 10 bases and the V segment lost 6 bases, leaving 10 bases of the junction unmatched. CDR3 length: 15 residues. Germline V gene data show CDR1 as MNHEY and CDR2 as SVGAGI.

DNA for the CDR3: TGTGCCAGTGTAAGGACAGTCGATCGCTCTGAAGCTTTCTTT. It codes for CASVRTVDRSEAFF. J is TRBJ1-1 and V is TRBV19, with a possible D match to TRBD1 (6 bases). This CDR3 has 14 amino acids. Germline V gene lookup returns CDR1 LNHDA and CDR2 SQIVND (reference sequence). Trimming stripped 8 bases from V and 6 bases from J, with 19 bases between.

The chain joins TRBV10-3 to TRBJ1-5, with 7 nucleotides matching TRBD1. The CDR3 is 13 amino acids. V was clipped by 5 bases and J by 5 bases; unmatched bases: 3. CDR1 and CDR2 from the germline V gene are ENHRY and SYGVKD. The CDR3 protein is CAISIDRDQPQHF. In DNA, the CDR3 is TGTGCCATCAGTATTGACAGGGATCAGCCCCAGCATTTT.

The chain carries TRBV7-6 and TRBJ2-2; TRBD1 matches 7 bases. J lost 0 bases, V lost 5 bases, and 3 bases had no gene match. Germline V gene sequence: CDR1 SGHVS, CDR2 FNYEAQ. The CDR3 is 15 amino acids. In DNA, the CDR3 is TGTGCCAGCAGCCGGGGACAGCCGAACACCGGGGAGCTGTTTTTT. Translating gives CASSRGQPNTGELFF.

This clone was detected only a few times. The rearrangement links TRBV9 to TRBJ2-2, with TRBD1 matching 8 bases. Losses at the gene ends were 2 bases for V and 0 bases for J; bases not matched to a gene: 3. This CDR3 spans 16 amino acids. The germline V gene encodes CDR1 SGDLS and CDR2 YYNGEE. As DNA, the CDR3 is TGTGCCAGCAGCGTGCAGGGACAGGCGAACACCGGGGAGCTGTTTTTT. As protein: CASSVQGQANTGELFF.

Of note for this clone: This sample also contains other DNA sequences that code for the same CDR3. The chain uses TRBV3-1 (or the pseudogene TRBV3-2) and TRBJ1-1; a weak D match, TRBD1 (5 bases). This CDR3 is built from 13 residues. CDR1 is LGHDT, CDR2 YNNKEL, per germline (reference sequence). The V end was cut by 1 base, the J end by 4 bases, with 7 bases between. The CDR3 DNA is TGTGCCAGCAGCCAAGGGGGCGGCACTGAAGCTTTCTTT. Its translation is CASSQGGGTEAFF.

The rearrangement links TRBV19 to TRBJ1-5, with a weak D call TRBD1 (6 bases). Per the germline V gene, CDR1 is LNHDA and CDR2 is SQIVND (reference sequence). CDR3 size: 13 residues. V lost 5 bases and J 5 bases, leaving 10 bases between the germline ends. CDR3 nucleotide sequence: TGTGCCAGTAGTCCCTGGACAGATCAGCCCCAGCATTTT. This translates into CASSPWTDQPQHF.

This clone came up once. The genes are TRBV5-5 and TRBJ1-2; 7 nucleotides match TRBD1. The V gene's germline CDR1 is SGHKS and CDR2 YYEKEE (reference sequence). The V segment lost 0 bases and the J segment 5 bases; nucleotides outside the gene matches: 4. This CDR3 has 14 residues. This CDR3 reads CASSLEPGGYGYTF. The CDR3 coding sequence is TGTGCCAGCAGCTTGGAGCCAGGGGGATATGGCTACACCTTC.

The chain combines TRBV5-6 with TRBJ2-1, with TRBD2 matching over 14 bases. The CDR3 loop spans 17 amino acids. Germline values: CDR1 SGHDT, CDR2 YYEEEE. V gave up 2 bases and J gave up 6 bases; unmatched junction bases: 7. This CDR3 is CASSFLGLAGGLNEQFF. The CDR3 nucleotides are TGTGCCAGCAGCTTCCTAGGACTAGCGGGGGGTCTCAATGAGCAGTTCTTC. The whole variable domain, remainder taken from reference TRBV5-6 and TRBJ2-1, is DAGVTQSPTHLIKTRGQQVTLRCSPKSGHDTVSWYQQALGQGPQFIFQYYEEEERQRGNFPDRFSGHQFPNYSSELNVNALLLGDSALYLCASSFLGLAGGLNEQFFGPGTRLTVL.

The chain has TRBV29-1 and TRBJ2-5; 8 bases agree with TRBD1. The CDR3 is made up of 14 amino acids. In germline, CDR1 is SQVTM, CDR2 ANQGSEA. V gave up 7 bases and J gave up 4 bases; unmatched junction bases: 11. CDR3 protein: CSGGDRSARETQYF. CDR3 in DNA: TGCAGCGGCGGGGACAGGTCGGCGAGAGAGACCCAGTACTTC.

CDR3 in amino acids: CASSHGRTISYEQYF. The CDR3 DNA follows: TGTGCCAGCTCCCACGGGAGGACAATCTCCTACGAGCAGTACTTC. The chain joins TRBV18 to TRBJ2-7; 7 positions agree with TRBD2. This CDR3 spans 15 amino acids. J lost 0 bases, V lost 6 bases, and 8 bases had no gene match. Germline V lookup: CDR1 KGHSH, CDR2 LQKENI. Looking up the rest from reference TRBV18 and TRBJ2-7 gives the full variable domain: NAGVMQNPRHLVRRRGQEARLRCSPMKGHSHVYWYRQLPEEGLKFMVYLQKENIIDESGMPKERFSAEFPKEGPSILRIQQVVRGDSAAYFCASSHGRTISYEQYFGPGTRLTVT.

The gene calls are TRBV24-1 and TRBJ2-3, with 9 bases aligning to TRBD1. With 5 bases clipped from V and 3 bases from J, the junction kept 2 bases outside the gene matches. CDR3 size: 14 residues. Germline CDR1 KGHDR, CDR2 SFDVKD. This CDR3 is CATSGTGVTDTQYF. The CDR3 DNA follows: TGTGCCACCAGTGGGACAGGGGTGACAGATACGCAGTATTTT.